This T cell receptor (beta chain) was found in a study of shared clonotypes between healthy human individuals. Study findings and constraints: Compared with memory subsets, naive subsets generally had larger estimated richness.

Profiling relied on immunoSEQ multiplex PCR, and the TCRdb table lists in-frame clones only, not all of them. This table has about 580,000 clones, 95% to 98% appearing once. Note on this clone: Its antigen is currently unknown.

CD45RO-negative, CCR7-selected cells formed the naive CD8 fraction, which excluded terminally differentiated effector memory CD45RA+ cells. Among the donors, all were Caucasian adults who lived in Nashville, Tennessee. This clonotype was sampled from a man younger than 40 in good health. The specimen was naive CD8+ T cells sorted from blood.

Here the CDR3 DNA reads TGCAGCGTTGTGAGTCTATTTGACGAGCAGTACTTC. It encodes CSVVSLFDEQYF. The genes are TRBV29-1 and TRBJ2-7; no clear D gene. CDR1 SQVTM and CDR2 ANQGSEA come from the germline V gene. V shed 4 bases and J shed 5 bases, with 12 bases lying between them. This CDR3 spans 12 amino acids.